The rows below give T cell receptor beta chains drawn from one sample of a study of human T cells and chemical hapten exposure. TCRdb independently ran MiXCR on the RACE reads; one entry per CDR3 protein. Here the sample spans some 42,000 distinct CDR3 sequences, 9.5% to 10% being singletons. The specimen was whole blood, collected in connection with sensitization to the hapten diphenylcyclopropenone (DPC). The receptors shown here come from a woman between 25 and 40 years old with alopecia areata. Some clones in this sample may be carry-over from other donors' samples. Both conserved end residues are trimmed from each CDR3. Each record gives: V gene, CDR3 protein.

V: TRBV11-1
CDR3: ASSFPGQGEQY

V: TRBV4-3
CDR3: ASSQDIFEGEDGYT

V: TRBV12-3/TRBV12-4
CDR3: ASSLSRETQY

V: TRBV14
CDR3: ASSQSQELNEKLF

V: TRBV29-1
CDR3: SVVTGEMNRETQY

V: TRBV6-2/TRBV6-3
CDR3: ASQGFNSPLH

V: TRBV28
CDR3: ASSLGAGDTDTQY

V: TRBV7-9
CDR3: ASSPVWRGDYNEQF

V: TRBV12-3/TRBV12-4
CDR3: ASSRGVSSPLH

V: TRBV14
CDR3: ASSQGLLREQY

V: TRBV7-3
CDR3: ASSSLAGGRNEQF

V: TRBV29-1
CDR3: SLRDSGVETQY

V: TRBV10-2
CDR3: ASSVAGGLSTTDTQY

V: TRBV2
CDR3: ASREYRAGNTEAF

V: TRBV2
CDR3: ASSVEGDNEQF

V: TRBV4-1
CDR3: ASSQVEGSWDTEAF

V: TRBV5-6
CDR3: ASSLITPEQY

V: TRBV29-1
CDR3: SVGQGKVTYEQY

V: TRBV7-9
CDR3: ASSLGQYNEKLF

V: TRBV20-1
CDR3: SAYLVGQGDTEAF

V: TRBV19
CDR3: ASTPGLAFYEQY

V: TRBV21-1
CDR3: ASSKAPGSNEKLF

V: TRBV4-1
CDR3: ASSQGPGQQAF

V: TRBV28
CDR3: ASRSASTDTQY

V: TRBV9
CDR3: ASSPSGEVNTEAF

V: TRBV20-1
CDR3: SAGPESSGNTIY

V: TRBV4-2
CDR3: ASSQGQGNYEQF

V: TRBV3-1
CDR3: ASSPAPGSYNSPLH

V: TRBV6-2/TRBV6-3
CDR3: ASSYHSHEQY

V: TRBV6-2/TRBV6-3
CDR3: ASSSPAEPANTGELF

V: TRBV20-1
CDR3: SARNSGTGEAF

V: TRBV7-8
CDR3: ASSSPASGGSDTQY

V: TRBV20-1
CDR3: SARDTSGLTYEQY

V: TRBV20-1
CDR3: SAIRTKSSYEQY

V: TRBV3-1
CDR3: ASSFQGGEQF

V: TRBV15
CDR3: ATSKRQGENSPLH

V: TRBV20-1
CDR3: SATLSRGVFRKTQY

V: TRBV4-1
CDR3: ASSQGIAGGQSTNTQY

V: TRBV29-1
CDR3: SLIAGEGETQY

V: TRBV18
CDR3: ASSPPGQGRTDTQY

V: TRBV5-1
CDR3: ASSLGGSGETQY

V: TRBV7-8
CDR3: ASSAQTGGGEQY

V: TRBV5-8
CDR3: ASSLDSHEQF

V: TRBV5-1
CDR3: ASSLQSGGLQETQY

V: TRBV7-2
CDR3: ASTRDRGRSGELF

V: TRBV6-1
CDR3: ASSTRGTGKNSPLH

V: TRBV7-2
CDR3: ASSLARLTYEQY